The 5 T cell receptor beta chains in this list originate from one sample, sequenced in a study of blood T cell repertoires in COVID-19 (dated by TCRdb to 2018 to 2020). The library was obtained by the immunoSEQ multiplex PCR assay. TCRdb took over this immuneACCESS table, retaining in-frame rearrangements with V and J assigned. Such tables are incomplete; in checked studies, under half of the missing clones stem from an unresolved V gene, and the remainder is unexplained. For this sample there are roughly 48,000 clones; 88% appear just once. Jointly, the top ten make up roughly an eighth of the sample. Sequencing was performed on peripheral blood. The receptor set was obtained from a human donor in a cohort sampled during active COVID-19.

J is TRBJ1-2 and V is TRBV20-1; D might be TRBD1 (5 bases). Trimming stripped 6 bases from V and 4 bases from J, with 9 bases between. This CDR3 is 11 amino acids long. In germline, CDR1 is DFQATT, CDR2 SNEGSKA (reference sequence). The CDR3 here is CSATESYGYTF. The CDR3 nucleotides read TGCAGTGCGACAGAGAGCTATGGCTACACCTTC.

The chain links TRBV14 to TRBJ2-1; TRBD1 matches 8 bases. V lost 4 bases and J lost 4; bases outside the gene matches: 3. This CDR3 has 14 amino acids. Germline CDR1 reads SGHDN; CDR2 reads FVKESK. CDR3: CASSRTGRYNEQFF. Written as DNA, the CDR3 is TGTGCCAGCAGCCGGACAGGGAGGTACAATGAGCAGTTCTTC.

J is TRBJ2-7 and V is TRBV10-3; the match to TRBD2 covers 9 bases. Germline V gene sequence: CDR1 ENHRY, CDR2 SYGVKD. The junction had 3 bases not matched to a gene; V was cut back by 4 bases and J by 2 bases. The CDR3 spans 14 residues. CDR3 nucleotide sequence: TGTGCCATCAGTGGAAGCGGGGGGACCTACGAGCAGTACTTC. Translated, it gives CAISGSGGTYEQYF.

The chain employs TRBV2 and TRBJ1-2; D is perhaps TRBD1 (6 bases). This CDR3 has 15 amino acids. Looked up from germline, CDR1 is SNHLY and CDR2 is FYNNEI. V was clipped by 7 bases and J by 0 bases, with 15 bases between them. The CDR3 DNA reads TGTGCCAGCACTAACCCCCGACAGGCTAACTATGGCTACACCTTC. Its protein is CASTNPRQANYGYTF.

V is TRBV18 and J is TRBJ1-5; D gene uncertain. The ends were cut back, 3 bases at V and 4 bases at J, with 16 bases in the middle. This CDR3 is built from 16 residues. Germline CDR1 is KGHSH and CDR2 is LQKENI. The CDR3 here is CASSPASAFLNQPQHF. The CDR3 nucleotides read TGTGCCAGCTCACCGGCATCAGCGTTCTTAAATCAGCCCCAGCATTTT.